The 11 T cell receptor beta chains reported below all come from one sample, sequenced in a study of T-cell reconstitution after alpha-beta-depleted transplantation in children. For TCRbeta, the library was prepared with unique molecular identifiers. One entry per CDR3 protein, called by TCRdb with MiXCR from the PCR reads. The table lists about 490,000 distinct CDR3 sequences, more than 9% of them singletons. The starting material was PBMCs, obtained before TCRalphabeta/CD19-depleted stem cell transplant. These receptors originate from a child between 2 and 9 years old with inherited bone marrow failure, due to receive a stem cell transplant.

This clonotype was detected many times. The chain has TRBV7-9 and TRBJ1-2; TRBD1 matches 7 bases. Germline V lookup: CDR1 SEHNR, CDR2 FQNEAQ (reference sequence). The CDR3 runs 14 residues. Unmatched junction bases numbered 10, after V lost 5 bases and J lost 7 bases. The CDR3 loop reads CASSLDRRYTGYTF. The CDR3 DNA follows: TGTGCCAGCAGCCTGGACAGGCGATACACTGGCTACACCTTC.

This clonotype was counted once. With a much larger clone just one base away, this may be a read error. The genes are TRBV6-1 and TRBJ2-5; 7 bases match TRBD2. Germline CDR1 and CDR2: MNHNS and SASEGT. The CDR3 consists of 16 residues. With 7 bases clipped from V and 5 bases from J, the junction kept 16 bases outside the gene matches. The CDR3 bases are TGTGCCAGCACCAGACTGCCTGGACTAGAGGTGGAGACCCAGTACTTC. It yields the protein CASTRLPGLEVETQYF.

This clonotype was recorded at least ten times. The chain couples TRBV5-1 to TRBJ2-7, with D possibly being TRBD1 or TRBD2 (5 bases each). The V end lost 0 bases, the J end lost 3 bases, and 16 bases lay between the germline ends. This CDR3 is built from 16 residues. CDR1 and CDR2 (germline): SGHRS, YFSETQ. DNA of the CDR3: TGCGCCAGCAGCTTGGCCACCGGGGCGGGCTTCTACGAGCAGTACTTC. Residues: CASSLATGAGFYEQYF.

This clonotype was seen ten or more times. This chain joins TRBV7-2 and TRBJ1-1; D unresolved. The CDR3 is made up of 10 amino acids. Trimming cost V 11 bases and J 4 bases, with 8 bases left between them. CDR1 SGHTA and CDR2 FQGNSA come from the germline V gene. The CDR3 nucleotides read TGTGCCTGCATCGGCACTGAAGCTTTCTTT. This sequence encodes CACIGTEAFF.

This clonotype was picked up many times. V and J are TRBV7-2 and TRBJ2-7, with D perhaps assigned TRBD1 or TRBD2 (5 bases each). Trimming pared 5 bases from V and 6 bases from J, leaving 17 bases between. The CDR3 consists of 14 residues. In germline, CDR1 is SGHTA, CDR2 FQGNSA. The CDR3 protein is CASSPGPERVEQYF. The CDR3 DNA reads as TGTGCCAGCAGCCCGGGACCAGAAAGGGTCGAGCAGTACTTC.

This clonotype was recorded at least ten times. V usage is TRBV5-1 and J usage is TRBJ2-1; tentative D call: TRBD2 (6 bases). Between the trimmed V and J ends, which lost 0 bases and 13 bases, there was a span of 17 bases. From germline, CDR1 is SGHRS and CDR2 YFSETQ. The CDR3 length is 14 residues. The CDR3 nucleotides are TGCGCCAGCAGCTTGGACCGGGGGACGCTGTTACAGTTCTTC. It codes for CASSLDRGTLLQFF.

This clonotype has a count of ten or more. The chain combines TRBV27 with TRBJ2-5; D tentatively reads TRBD1 or TRBD2 (5 bases each). CDR1 is MNHEY, CDR2 SMNVEV, per germline (reference sequence). The CDR3 has 15 amino acids. V lost 6 bases and J 1 base, leaving 15 bases between the germline ends. The chain's CDR3 is CASSQTTGRQETQYF. DNA of the CDR3: TGTGCCAGCAGCCAAACGACGGGACGCCAAGAGACCCAGTACTTC.

This clonotype appeared many times. The chain joins TRBV6-2 or TRBV6-3 to TRBJ2-2; no clear D gene. CDR3 size: 18 residues. The V gene's germline CDR1 is MNHEY and CDR2 SVGEGT. V lost 6 bases and J 0 bases, leaving 20 bases between the germline ends. CDR3 loop: CASSLGPEDQANTGELFF. As DNA, the CDR3 is TGTGCCAGCAGCCTAGGACCGGAAGACCAAGCGAACACCGGGGAGCTGTTTTTT.

This clonotype was seen repeatedly, ten times or more. This sequence joins TRBV5-1 and TRBJ1-1; D gene ambiguous. CDR1 and CDR2 (germline): SGHRS, YFSETQ. CDR3 length equals 14 residues. Trimming left V 4 bases short and J 1 base short, with 11 bases between. The CDR3 DNA reads TGCGCCAGCAGCATGGGGTCCACGAACACTGAAGCTTTCTTT. Translating gives CASSMGSTNTEAFF.

This clonotype has a count of ten or more. This sequence joins TRBV5-1 and TRBJ1-1, with 9 nucleotides matching TRBD1. V lost 4 bases to trimming and J lost 6 bases; unmatched junction nucleotides: 7. From germline, CDR1 is SGHRS and CDR2 YFSETQ. The CDR3 has 14 residues. In nucleotides, the CDR3 is TGCGCCAGCAGCACGGGACAGGGCTTGTCTGAAGCTTTCTTT. It specifies CASSTGQGLSEAFF.

In this sample, this clonotype turned up many times. The chain has TRBV12-3 or TRBV12-4 and TRBJ2-7; D gene uncertain. The V gene lost 3 bases and the J gene lost 2 bases, with 11 bases spanning the gap. The CDR3 consists of 14 residues. Here the CDR3 DNA reads TGTGCCAGCAGTTTCCTCGGAGTAGCCTACGAGCAGTACTTC. Protein product: CASSFLGVAYEQYF.